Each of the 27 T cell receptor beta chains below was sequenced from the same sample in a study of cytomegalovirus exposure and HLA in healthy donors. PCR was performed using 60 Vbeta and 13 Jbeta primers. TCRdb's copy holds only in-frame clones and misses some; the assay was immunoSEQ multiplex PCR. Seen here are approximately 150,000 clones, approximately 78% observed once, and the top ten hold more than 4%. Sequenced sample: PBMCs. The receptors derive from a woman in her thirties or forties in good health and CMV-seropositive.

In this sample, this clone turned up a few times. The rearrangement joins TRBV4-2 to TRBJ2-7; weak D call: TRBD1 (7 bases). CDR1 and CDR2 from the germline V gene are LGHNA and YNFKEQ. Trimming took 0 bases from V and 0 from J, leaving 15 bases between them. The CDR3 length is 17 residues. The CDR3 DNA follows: TGTGCCAGCAGCCAAGAGGAGGCGGGACAGCTCTCCTACGAGCAGTACTTC. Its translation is CASSQEEAGQLSYEQYF.

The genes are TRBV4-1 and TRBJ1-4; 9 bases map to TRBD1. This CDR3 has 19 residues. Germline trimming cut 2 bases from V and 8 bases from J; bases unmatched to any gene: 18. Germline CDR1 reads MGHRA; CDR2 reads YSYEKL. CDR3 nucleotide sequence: TGCGCCAGCAGCCAATTGGGAGGGACAGGGTGGACCACACGCGAAAAACTGTTTTTT. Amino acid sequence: CASSQLGGTGWTTREKLFF.

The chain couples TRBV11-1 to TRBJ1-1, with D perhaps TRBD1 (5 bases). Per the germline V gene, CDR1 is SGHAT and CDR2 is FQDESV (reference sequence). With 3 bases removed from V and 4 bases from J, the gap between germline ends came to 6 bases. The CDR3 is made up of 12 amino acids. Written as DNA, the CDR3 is TGTGCCAGCAGCTTCGGGGGCACTGAAGCTTTCTTT. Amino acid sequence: CASSFGGTEAFF.

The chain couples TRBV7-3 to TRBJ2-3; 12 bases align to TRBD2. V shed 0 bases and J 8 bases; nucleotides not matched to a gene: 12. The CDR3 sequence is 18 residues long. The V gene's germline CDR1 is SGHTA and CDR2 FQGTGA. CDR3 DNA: TGTGCCAGCAGCTTAACGACTAGCGGGGGCCCGGCCGGGAGTACGCAGTATTTT. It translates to CASSLTTSGGPAGSTQYF.

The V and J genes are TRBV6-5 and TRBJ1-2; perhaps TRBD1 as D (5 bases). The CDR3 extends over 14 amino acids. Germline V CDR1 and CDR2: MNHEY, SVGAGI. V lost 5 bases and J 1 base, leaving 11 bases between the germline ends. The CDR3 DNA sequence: TGTGCCAGCAGTCCCCTAAGGGGTAACTATGGCTACACCTTC. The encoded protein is CASSPLRGNYGYTF.

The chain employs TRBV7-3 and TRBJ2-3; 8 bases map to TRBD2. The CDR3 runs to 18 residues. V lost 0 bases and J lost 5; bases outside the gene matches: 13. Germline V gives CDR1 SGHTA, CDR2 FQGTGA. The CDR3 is CASSLTVSGRAMGDTQYF. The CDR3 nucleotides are TGTGCCAGCAGCTTAACTGTCTCCGGGAGGGCCATGGGAGATACGCAGTATTTT.

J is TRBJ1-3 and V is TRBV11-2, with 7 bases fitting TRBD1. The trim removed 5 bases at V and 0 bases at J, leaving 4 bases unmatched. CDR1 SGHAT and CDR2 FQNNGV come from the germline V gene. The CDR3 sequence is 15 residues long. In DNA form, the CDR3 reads TGTGCCAGCAGCCCAGGGGACAGCTCTGGAAACACCATATATTTT. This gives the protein CASSPGDSSGNTIYF.

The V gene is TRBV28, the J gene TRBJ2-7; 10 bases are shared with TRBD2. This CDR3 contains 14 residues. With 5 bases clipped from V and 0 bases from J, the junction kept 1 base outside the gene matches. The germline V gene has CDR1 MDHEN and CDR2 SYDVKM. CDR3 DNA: TGTGCCAGCAGTGGACTAGCGGTCTCCTACGAGCAGTACTTC. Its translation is CASSGLAVSYEQYF.

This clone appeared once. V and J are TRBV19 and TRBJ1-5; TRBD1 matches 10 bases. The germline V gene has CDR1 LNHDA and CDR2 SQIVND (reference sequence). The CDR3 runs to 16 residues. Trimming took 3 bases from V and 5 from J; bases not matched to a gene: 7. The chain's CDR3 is CASSMERTGGDQPQHF. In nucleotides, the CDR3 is TGTGCCAGTAGTATGGAGAGGACAGGGGGTGATCAGCCCCAGCATTTT.

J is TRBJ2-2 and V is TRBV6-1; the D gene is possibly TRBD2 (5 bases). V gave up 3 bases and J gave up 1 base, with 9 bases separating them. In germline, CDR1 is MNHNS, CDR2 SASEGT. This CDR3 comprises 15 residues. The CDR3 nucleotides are TGTGCCAGCAGTGAGGGGAGAAGGAACACCGGGGAGCTGTTTTTT. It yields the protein CASSEGRRNTGELFF.

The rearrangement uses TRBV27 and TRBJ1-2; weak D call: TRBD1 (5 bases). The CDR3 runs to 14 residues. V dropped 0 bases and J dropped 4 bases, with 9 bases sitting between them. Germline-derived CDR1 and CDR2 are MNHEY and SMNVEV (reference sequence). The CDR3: CASSLSGAVYGYTF. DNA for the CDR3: TGTGCCAGCAGTTTATCAGGGGCGGTCTATGGCTACACCTTC.

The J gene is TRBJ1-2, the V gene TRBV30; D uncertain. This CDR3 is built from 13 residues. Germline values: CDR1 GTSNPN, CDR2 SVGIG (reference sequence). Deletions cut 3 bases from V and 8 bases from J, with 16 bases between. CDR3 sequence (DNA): TGTGCCTGGAGCCCGGCGGGGTTAGGAGGCTACACCTTC. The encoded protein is CAWSPAGLGGYTF.

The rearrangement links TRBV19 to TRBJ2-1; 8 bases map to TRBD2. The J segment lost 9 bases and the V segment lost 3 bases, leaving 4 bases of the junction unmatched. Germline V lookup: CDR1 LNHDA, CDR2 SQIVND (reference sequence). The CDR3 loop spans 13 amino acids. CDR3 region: CASSIKAGGEQFF. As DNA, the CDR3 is TGTGCCAGTAGTATCAAGGCGGGAGGTGAGCAGTTCTTC.

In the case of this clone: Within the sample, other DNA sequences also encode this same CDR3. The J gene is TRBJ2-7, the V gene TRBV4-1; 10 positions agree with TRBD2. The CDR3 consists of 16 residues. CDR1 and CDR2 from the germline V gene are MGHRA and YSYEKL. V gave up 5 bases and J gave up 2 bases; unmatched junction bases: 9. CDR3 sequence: CASSTRPSGGPYEQYF. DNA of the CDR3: TGCGCCAGCAGCACCCGTCCTAGCGGGGGCCCCTACGAGCAGTACTTC.

CDR3 coding DNA: TGTGCCTGGAGTGGGGACAGGCAAGAGACCCAGTACTTC. Protein: CAWSGDRQETQYF. The rearrangement uses TRBV30 and TRBJ2-5; 8 nucleotides line up with TRBD1. Germline assignment: CDR1 GTSNPN and CDR2 SVGIG (reference sequence). Unmatched junction bases numbered 0, after V lost 1 base and J lost 2 bases. CDR3 length equals 13 residues.

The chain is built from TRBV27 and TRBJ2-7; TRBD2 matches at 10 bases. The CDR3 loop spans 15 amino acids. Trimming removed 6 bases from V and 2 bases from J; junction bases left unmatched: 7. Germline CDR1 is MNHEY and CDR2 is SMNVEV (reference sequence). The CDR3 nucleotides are TGTGCCAGCAGACCTAGCGGGAGCGGAGCCTACGAGCAGTACTTC. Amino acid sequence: CASRPSGSGAYEQYF.

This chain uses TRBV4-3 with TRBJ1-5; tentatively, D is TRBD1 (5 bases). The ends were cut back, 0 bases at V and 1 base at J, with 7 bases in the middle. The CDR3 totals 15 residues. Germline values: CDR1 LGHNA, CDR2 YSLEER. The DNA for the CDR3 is TGCGCCAGCAGCCAAGATCGGGGGAGCAATCAGCCCCAGCATTTT. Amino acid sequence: CASSQDRGSNQPQHF.

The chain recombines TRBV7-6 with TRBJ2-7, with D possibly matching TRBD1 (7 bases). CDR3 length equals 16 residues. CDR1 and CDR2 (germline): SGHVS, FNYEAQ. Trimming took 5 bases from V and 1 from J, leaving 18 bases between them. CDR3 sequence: CASSAFLGGQSYEQYF. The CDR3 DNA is TGTGCCAGCAGCGCGTTTCTGGGGGGACAGTCCTACGAGCAGTACTTC.

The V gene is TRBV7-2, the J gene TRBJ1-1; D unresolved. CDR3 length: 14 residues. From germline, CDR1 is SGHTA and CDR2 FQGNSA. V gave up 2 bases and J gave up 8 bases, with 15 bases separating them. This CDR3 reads CASSLIGPRGEAFF. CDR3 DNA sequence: TGTGCCAGCAGCTTAATTGGTCCCCGAGGGGAAGCTTTCTTT.

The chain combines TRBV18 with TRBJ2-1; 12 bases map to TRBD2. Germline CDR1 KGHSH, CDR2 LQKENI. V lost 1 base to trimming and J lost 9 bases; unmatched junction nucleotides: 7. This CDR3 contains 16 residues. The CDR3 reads CASSPQSTSGSSEQFF. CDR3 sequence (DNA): TGTGCCAGCTCACCACAATCGACTAGCGGGAGTAGTGAGCAGTTCTTC.

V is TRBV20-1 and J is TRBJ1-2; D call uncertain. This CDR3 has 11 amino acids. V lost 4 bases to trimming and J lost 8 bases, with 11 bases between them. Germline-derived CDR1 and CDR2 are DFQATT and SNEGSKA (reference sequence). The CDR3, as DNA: TGCAGTGCTACCGAGTGGTACGGCTACACCTTC. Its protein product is CSATEWYGYTF.

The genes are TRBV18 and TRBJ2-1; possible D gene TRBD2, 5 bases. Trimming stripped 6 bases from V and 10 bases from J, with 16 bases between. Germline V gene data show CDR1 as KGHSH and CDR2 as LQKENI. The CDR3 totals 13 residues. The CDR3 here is CASSRGKFLEQFF. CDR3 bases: TGTGCCAGCTCCCGAGGGAAGTTTTTGGAGCAGTTCTTC.

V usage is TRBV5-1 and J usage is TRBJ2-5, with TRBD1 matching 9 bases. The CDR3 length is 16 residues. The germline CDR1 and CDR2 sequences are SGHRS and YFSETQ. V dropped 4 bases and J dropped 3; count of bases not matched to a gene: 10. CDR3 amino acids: CASSTAGTGSKETQYF. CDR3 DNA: TGCGCCAGCAGCACAGCCGGGACAGGGTCGAAAGAGACCCAGTACTTC.

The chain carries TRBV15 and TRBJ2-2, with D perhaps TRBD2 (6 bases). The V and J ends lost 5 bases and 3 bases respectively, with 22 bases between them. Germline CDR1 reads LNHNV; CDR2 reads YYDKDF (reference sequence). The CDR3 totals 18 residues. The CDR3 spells CATSYIAGGSLDTGELFF. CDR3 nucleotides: TGTGCCACCAGCTATATTGCTGGGGGGAGTTTGGACACCGGGGAGCTGTTTTTT. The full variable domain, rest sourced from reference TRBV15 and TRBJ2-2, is DAMVIQNPRYQVTQFGKPVTLSCSQTLNHNVMYWYQQKSSQAPKLLFHYYDKDFNNEADTPDNFQSRRPNTSFCFLDIRSPGLGDTAMYLCATSYIAGGSLDTGELFFGEGSRLTVL.

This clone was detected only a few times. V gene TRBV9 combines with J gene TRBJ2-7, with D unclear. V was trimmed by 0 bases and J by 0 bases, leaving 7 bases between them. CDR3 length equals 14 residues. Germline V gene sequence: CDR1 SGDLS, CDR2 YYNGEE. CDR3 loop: CASSVVAGSYEQYF. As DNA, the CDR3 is TGTGCCAGCAGCGTAGTGGCAGGCTCCTACGAGCAGTACTTC.

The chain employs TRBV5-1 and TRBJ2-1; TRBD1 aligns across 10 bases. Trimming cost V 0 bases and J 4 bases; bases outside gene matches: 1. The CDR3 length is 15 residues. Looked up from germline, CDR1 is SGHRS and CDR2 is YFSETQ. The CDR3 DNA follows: TGCGCCAGCAGCTTGGGGGACAGGGGTTACAATGAGCAGTTCTTC. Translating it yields CASSLGDRGYNEQFF. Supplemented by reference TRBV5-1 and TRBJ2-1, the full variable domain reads KAGVTQTPRYLIKTRGQQVTLSCSPISGHRSVSWYQQTPGQGLQFLFEYFSETQRNKGNFPGRFSGRQFSNSRSEMNVSTLELGDSALYLCASSLGDRGYNEQFFGPGTRLTVL.

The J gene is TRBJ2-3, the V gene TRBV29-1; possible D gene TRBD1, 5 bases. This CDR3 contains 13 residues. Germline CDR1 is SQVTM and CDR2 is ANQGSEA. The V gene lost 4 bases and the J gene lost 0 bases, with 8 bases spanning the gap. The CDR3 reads CSVGQSSTDTQYF. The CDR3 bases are TGCAGCGTTGGACAGTCTAGCACAGATACGCAGTATTTT.